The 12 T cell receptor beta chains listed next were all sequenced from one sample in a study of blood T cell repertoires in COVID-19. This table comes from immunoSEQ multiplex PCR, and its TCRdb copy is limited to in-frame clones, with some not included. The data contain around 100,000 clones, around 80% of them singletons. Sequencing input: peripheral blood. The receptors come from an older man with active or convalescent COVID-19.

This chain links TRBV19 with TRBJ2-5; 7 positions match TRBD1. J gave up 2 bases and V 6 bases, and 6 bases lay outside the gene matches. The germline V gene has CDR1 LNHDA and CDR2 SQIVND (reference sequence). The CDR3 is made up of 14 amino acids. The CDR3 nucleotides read TGTGCCAGTAGCGCCAACAGGGGACAAGAGACCCAGTACTTC. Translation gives CASSANRGQETQYF.

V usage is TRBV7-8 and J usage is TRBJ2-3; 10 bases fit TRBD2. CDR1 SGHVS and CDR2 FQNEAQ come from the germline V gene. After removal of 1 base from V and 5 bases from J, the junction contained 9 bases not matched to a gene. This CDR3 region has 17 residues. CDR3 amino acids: CASSLGYSGGAGDTQYF. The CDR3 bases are TGTGCCAGCAGCTTAGGGTACAGCGGGGGGGCAGGAGATACGCAGTATTTT.

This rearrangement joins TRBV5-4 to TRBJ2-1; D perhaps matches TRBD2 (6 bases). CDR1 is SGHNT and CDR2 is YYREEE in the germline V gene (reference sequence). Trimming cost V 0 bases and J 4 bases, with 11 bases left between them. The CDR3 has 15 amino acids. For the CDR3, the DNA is TGTGCCAGCAGCTTGGTCGGGAGTAATTACAATGAGCAGTTCTTC. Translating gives CASSLVGSNYNEQFF.

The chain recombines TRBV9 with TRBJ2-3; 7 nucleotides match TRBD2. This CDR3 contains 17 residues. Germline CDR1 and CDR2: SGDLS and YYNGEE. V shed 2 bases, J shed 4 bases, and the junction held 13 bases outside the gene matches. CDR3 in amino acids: CASSVSTSFSGADTQYF. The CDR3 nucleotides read TGTGCCAGCAGCGTCTCGACTAGCTTCTCTGGCGCAGATACGCAGTATTTT.

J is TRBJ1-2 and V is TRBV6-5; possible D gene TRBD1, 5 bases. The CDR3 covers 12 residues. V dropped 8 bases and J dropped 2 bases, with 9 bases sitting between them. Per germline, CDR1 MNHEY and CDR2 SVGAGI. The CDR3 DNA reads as TGTGCCAGCGGGGCAGCCAACTATGGCTACACCTTC. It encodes CASGAANYGYTF.

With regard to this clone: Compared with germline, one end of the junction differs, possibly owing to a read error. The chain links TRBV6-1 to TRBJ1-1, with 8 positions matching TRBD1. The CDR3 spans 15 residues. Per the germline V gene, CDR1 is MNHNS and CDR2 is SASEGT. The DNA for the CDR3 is TGTGCCAGCAGCGAAGGGACAGGCGTTTACACTGAAGCTTTCTTT. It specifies CASSEGTGVYTEAFF.

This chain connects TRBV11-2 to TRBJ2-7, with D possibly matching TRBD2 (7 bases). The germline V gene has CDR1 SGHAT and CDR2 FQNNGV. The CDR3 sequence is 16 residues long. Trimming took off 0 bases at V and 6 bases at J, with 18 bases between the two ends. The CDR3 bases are TGTGCCAGCAGCTTAGATCAAACAGGGAGGGGCAGCGAGCAGTACTTC. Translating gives CASSLDQTGRGSEQYF.

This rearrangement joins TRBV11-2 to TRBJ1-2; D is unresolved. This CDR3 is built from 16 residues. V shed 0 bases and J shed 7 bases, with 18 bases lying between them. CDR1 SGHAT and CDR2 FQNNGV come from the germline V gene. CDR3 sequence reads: CASSLEPYSRFRGYTF. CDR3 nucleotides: TGTGCCAGCAGCTTAGAGCCTTACAGTAGGTTTCGTGGCTACACCTTC.

CDR3 region: CATSRGRDRGSDTQYF. The DNA for the CDR3 is TGTGCCACCAGCAGAGGTCGGGACAGGGGATCCGATACGCAGTATTTT. The chain links TRBV15 to TRBJ2-3; 10 bases match TRBD1. The V gene's germline CDR1 is LNHNV and CDR2 YYDKDF (reference sequence). CDR3 length equals 16 residues. Losses at the gene ends were 1 base for V and 6 bases for J; bases not matched to a gene: 7. The whole variable domain, filled in from reference TRBV15 and TRBJ2-3, reads DAMVIQNPRYQVTQFGKPVTLSCSQTLNHNVMYWYQQKSSQAPKLLFHYYDKDFNNEADTPDNFQSRRPNTSFCFLDIRSPGLGDTAMYLCATSRGRDRGSDTQYFGPGTRLTVL.

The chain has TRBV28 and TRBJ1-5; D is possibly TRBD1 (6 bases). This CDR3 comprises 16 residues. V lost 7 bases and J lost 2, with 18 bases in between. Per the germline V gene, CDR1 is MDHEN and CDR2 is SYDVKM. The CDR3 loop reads CASTETSQGGNQPQHF. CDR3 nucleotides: TGTGCCAGCACCGAAACTTCACAGGGCGGCAATCAGCCCCAGCATTTT.

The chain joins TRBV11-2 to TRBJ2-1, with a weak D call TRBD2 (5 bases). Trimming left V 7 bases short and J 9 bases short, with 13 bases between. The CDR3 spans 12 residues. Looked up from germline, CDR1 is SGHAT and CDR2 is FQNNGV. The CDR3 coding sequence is TGTGCCAGCAACCCAAATGGAGGTGAGCAGTTCTTC. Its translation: CASNPNGGEQFF.

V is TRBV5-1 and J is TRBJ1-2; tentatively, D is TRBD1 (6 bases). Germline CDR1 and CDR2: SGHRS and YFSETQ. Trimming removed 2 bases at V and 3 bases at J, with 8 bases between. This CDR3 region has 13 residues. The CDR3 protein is CASSLSGDYGYTF. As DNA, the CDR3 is TGCGCCAGCAGCTTATCAGGGGACTATGGCTACACCTTC.